The 4 T cell receptor beta chains given below trace back to one sample, sequenced in a study of T cell repertoires in cytomegalovirus infection. From the reads, TCRdb called clonotypes with MiXCR, one entry per CDR3 protein. The table shows approximately 280,000 distinct CDR3 sequences, with under 25% occurring only once. These receptors have no identified antigens. The starting material was cultured PBMCs, obtained from culture after CMV antigen stimulation. The receptors were sampled from a human donor in good health (CMV status not recorded). Some clones in this sample may be carry-over from other donors' samples.

CDR3 nucleotide sequence: TGTGCCAGCAGTTACCCAATTGAGACCCAGTACTTC. Amino acid sequence: CASSYPIETQYF. The chain combines TRBV6-2 or TRBV6-3 with TRBJ2-5, with D hard to call. CDR1 MNHEY and CDR2 SVGEGT come from the germline V gene. Trimming left V 2 bases short and J 5 bases short, with 6 bases between. The CDR3 is 12 amino acids.

This clonotype was recorded at least ten times. This chain uses TRBV7-2 with TRBJ2-7; 9 bases agree with TRBD2. V gave up 5 bases and J gave up 2 bases; unmatched junction bases: 7. CDR1 is SGHTA and CDR2 is FQGNSA in the germline V gene. CDR3 length: 15 residues. Written as DNA, the CDR3 is TGTGCCAGCAGCCAGACTAGCGGTTGGACCTACGAGCAGTACGTC. Translation gives CASSQTSGWTYEQYV.

The chain has TRBV6-2 or TRBV6-3 and TRBJ2-2, with TRBD2 matching over 10 bases. The length of the CDR3 is 15 residues. With 7 bases clipped from V and 5 bases from J, the junction kept 7 bases outside the gene matches. Looked up from germline, CDR1 is MNHEY and CDR2 is SVGEGT. The chain's CDR3 is CASNFPAGGTGELFF. In DNA, the CDR3 is TGTGCCAGCAACTTCCCAGCGGGGGGGACCGGGGAGCTGTTTTTT.

This clonotype was seen more than once but under ten times. CDR3 protein: CASSAGTSGASTDTQYF. The CDR3 coding sequence is TGTGCCAGCAGTGCTGGCACTAGCGGGGCTAGCACAGATACGCAGTATTTT. V usage is TRBV28 and J usage is TRBJ2-3; TRBD2 agrees at 10 bases. The germline gives CDR1 MDHEN, CDR2 SYDVKM. The ends lost 5 bases at V and 0 bases at J; junction bases unmatched: 8. CDR3 length: 17 residues.